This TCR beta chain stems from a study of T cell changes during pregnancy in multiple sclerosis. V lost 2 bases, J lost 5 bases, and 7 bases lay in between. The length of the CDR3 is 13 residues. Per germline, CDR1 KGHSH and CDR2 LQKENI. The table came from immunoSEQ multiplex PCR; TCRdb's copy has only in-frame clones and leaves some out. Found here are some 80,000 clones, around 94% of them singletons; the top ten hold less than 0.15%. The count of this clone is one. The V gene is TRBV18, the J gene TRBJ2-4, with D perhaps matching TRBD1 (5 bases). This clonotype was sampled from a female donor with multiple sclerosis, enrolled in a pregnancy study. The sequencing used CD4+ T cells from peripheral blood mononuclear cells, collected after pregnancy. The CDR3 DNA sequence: TGTGCCAGCTCACCAACAGGTGAAAACATTCAGTACTTC. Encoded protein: CASSPTGENIQYF.